The source of this TCR beta chain is a study of PD-1 blockade in mismatch repair-deficient tumors. Clones were sequenced by immunoSEQ multiplex PCR, and TCRdb holds only the in-frame ones, with some missing. The profile covers tens of thousands of clones, with around 73% appearing a single time and about 3.1% taken by the ten largest. The length of the CDR3 is 14 residues. Trimming removed 0 bases from V and 0 bases from J, with 4 bases in between. CDR1 is SGHDT and CDR2 is YYEEEE in the germline V gene. The TCR comes from an adult with mismatch repair-deficient cancer. The sample here was peripheral blood, taken 4 weeks after starting pembrolizumab. V gene TRBV5-6 combines with J gene TRBJ1-5; D gene unclear. CDR3 protein: CASSLVDSNQPQHF. In DNA, the CDR3 is TGTGCCAGCAGCTTGGTGGATAGCAATCAGCCCCAGCATTTT.